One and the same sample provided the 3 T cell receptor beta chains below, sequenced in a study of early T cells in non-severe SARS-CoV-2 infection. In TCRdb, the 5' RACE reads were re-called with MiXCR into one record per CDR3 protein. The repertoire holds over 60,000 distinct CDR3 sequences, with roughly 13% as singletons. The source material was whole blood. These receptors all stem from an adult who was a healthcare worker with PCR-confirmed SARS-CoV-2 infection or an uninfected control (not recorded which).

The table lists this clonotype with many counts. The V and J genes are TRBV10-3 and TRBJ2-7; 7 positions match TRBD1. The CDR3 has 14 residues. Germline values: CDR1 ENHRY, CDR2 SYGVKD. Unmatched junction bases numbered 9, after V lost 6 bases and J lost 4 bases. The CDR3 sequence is CAISALDRAYEQYF. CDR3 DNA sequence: TGTGCCATCAGCGCCCTTGACAGGGCATACGAGCAGTACTTC.

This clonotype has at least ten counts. In nucleotides, the CDR3 is TGTGCCACCAGTGGGCCGGGGCCGAGCTCCTACAATGAGCAGTTCTTC. This encodes CATSGPGPSSYNEQFF. This chain connects TRBV24-1 to TRBJ2-1; D assignment may be TRBD1 or TRBD2 (5 bases each). This CDR3 has 16 amino acids. Germline V gene sequence: CDR1 KGHDR, CDR2 SFDVKD. Trimming took 5 bases from V and 0 from J, leaving 13 bases between them.

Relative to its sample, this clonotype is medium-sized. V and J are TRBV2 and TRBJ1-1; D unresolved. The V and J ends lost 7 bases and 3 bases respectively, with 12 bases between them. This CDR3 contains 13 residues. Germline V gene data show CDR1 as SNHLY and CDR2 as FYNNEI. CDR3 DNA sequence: TGTGCCAGCAACGTCAACAGCCACACTGAAGCTTTCTTT. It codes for CASNVNSHTEAFF. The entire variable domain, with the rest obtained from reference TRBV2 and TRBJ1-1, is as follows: EPEVTQTPSHQVTQMGQEVILRCVPISNHLYFYWYRQILGQKVEFLVSFYNNEISEKSEIFDDQFSVERPDGSNFTLKIRSTKLEDSAMYFCASNVNSHTEAFFGQGTRLTVV.